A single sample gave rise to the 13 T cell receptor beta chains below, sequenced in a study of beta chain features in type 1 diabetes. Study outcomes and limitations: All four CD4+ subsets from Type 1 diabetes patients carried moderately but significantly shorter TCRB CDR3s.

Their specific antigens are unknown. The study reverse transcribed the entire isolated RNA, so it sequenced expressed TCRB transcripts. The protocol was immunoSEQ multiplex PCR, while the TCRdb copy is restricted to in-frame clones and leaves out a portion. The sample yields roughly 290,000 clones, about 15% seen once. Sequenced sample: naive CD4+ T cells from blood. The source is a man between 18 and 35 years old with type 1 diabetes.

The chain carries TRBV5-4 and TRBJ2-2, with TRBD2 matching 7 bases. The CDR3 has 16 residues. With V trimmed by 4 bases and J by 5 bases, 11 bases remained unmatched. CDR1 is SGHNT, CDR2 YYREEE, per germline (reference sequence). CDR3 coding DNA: TGTGCCAGCAGCGCAGCACGGGACGGGGGGACCGGGGAGCTGTTTTTT. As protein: CASSAARDGGTGELFF.

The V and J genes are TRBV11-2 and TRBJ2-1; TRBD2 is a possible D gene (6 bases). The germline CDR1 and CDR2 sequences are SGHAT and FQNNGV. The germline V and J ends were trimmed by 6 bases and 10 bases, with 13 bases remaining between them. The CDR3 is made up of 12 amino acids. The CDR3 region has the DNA TGTGCCAGCAGTTTGACTAGGTCAGAGCAGTTCTTC. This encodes CASSLTRSEQFF.

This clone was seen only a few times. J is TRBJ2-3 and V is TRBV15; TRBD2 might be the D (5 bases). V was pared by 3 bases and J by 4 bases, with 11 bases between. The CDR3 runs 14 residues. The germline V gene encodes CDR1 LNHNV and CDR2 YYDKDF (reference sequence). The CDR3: CATSREQRADTQYF. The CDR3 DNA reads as TGTGCCACCAGCAGGGAACAGAGGGCAGATACGCAGTATTTT.

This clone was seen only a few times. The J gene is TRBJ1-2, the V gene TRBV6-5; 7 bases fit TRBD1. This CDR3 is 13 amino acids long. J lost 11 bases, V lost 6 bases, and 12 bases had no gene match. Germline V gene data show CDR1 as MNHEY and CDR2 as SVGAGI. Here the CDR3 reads CASRPIQGFWYTF. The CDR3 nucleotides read TGTGCCAGCAGACCGATACAGGGGTTTTGGTACACCTTC.

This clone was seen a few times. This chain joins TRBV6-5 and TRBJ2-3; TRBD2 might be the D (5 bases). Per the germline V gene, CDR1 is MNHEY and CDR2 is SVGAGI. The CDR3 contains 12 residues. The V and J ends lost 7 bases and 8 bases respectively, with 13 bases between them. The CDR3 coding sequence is TGTGCCAGCACCGCCTCGGGGTCTACGCAGTATTTT. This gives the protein CASTASGSTQYF.

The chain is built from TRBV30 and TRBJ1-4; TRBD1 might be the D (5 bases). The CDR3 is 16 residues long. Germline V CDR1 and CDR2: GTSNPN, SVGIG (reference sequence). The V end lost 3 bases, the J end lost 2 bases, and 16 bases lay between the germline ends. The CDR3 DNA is TGTGCCTGGAGCGCCTCCAGGGACTCTACTAATGAAAAACTGTTTTTT. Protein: CAWSASRDSTNEKLFF.

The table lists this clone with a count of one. DNA of the CDR3: TGTGCCAGCAGCCCCGGGGGGGCGGATGGCTACACCTTC. Translation gives CASSPGGADGYTF. The chain carries TRBV5-4 and TRBJ1-2, with D possibly TRBD1 on 6 matching bases. Germline CDR1 reads SGHNT; CDR2 reads YYREEE (reference sequence). V was pared by 4 bases and J by 6 bases, with 13 bases between. The CDR3 spans 13 residues.

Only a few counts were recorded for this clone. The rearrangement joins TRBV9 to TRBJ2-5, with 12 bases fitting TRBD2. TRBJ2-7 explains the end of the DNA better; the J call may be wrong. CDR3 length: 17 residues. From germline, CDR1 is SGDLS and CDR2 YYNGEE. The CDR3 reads CASSFEGASGRAYEQYF. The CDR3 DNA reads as TGTGCCAGCAGCTTCGAGGGGGCTAGCGGGAGGGCCTACGAGCAGTACTTC.

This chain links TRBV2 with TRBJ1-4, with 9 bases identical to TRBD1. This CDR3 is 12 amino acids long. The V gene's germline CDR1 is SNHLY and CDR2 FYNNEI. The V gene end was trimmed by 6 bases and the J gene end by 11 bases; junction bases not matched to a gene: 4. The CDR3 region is CASSRDREKLFF. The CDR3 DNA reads TGTGCCAGCAGCCGGGACAGGGAGAAACTGTTTTTT.

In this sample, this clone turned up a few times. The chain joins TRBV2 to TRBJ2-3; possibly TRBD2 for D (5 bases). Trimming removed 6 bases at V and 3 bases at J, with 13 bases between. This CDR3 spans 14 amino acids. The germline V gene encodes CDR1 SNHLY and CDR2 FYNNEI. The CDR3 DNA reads TGTGCCAGCAGATCCTCGGGCGGGACAGATACGCAGTATTTT. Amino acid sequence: CASRSSGGTDTQYF.

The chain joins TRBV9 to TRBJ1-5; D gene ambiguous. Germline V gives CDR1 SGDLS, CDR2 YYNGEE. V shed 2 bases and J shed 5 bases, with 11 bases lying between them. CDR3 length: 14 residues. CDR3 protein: CASSVGLGDQPQHF. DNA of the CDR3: TGTGCCAGCAGCGTGGGCCTTGGCGATCAGCCCCAGCATTTT.

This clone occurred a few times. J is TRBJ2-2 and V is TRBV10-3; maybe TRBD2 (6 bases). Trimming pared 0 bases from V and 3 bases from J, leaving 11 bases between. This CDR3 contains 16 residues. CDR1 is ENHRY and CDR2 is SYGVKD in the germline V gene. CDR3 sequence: CAISESRGGDTGELFF. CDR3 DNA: TGTGCCATCAGTGAGTCGAGAGGCGGGGACACCGGGGAGCTGTTTTTT.

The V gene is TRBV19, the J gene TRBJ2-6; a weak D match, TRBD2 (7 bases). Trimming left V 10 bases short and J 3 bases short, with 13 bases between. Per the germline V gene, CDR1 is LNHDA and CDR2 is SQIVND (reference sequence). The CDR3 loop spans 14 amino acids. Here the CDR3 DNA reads TGTGCCACCCTAGGGGGGGTTGGGGCCAACGTCCTGACTTTC. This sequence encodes CATLGGVGANVLTF.